This T cell receptor beta chain was obtained from a study of blood T cell repertoires in COVID-19. Looking at the study overall: COVID-19 samples collected from the United States, Italy and Spain covered acute and convalescent phases. PBMCs, B-cell-depleted T cells, or T cells provided the cDNA or gDNA that made up the material.

Per the original data handling: Reference gene primer amplification gave estimated nucleated cell counts. Profiled with immunoSEQ multiplex PCR; TCRdb holds only in-frame clones, not every one. V and J calls and clone size are copied from that table; D and trimming were computed from the DNA. The profile shows about 85,000 clones, roughly 80% of them singletons. Germline V CDR1 and CDR2: KGHSH, LQKENI. V lost 2 bases, J lost 1 base, and 5 bases lay in between. This CDR3 region has 13 residues. The J gene is TRBJ1-1, the V gene TRBV18; D gene unclear. The receptor was isolated from a human donor in a cohort sampled during active COVID-19. The sample comprised peripheral blood. This chain's CDR3 is CASSPTQNTEAFF. CDR3 in DNA: TGTGCCAGCTCACCAACACAGAACACTGAAGCTTTCTTT.